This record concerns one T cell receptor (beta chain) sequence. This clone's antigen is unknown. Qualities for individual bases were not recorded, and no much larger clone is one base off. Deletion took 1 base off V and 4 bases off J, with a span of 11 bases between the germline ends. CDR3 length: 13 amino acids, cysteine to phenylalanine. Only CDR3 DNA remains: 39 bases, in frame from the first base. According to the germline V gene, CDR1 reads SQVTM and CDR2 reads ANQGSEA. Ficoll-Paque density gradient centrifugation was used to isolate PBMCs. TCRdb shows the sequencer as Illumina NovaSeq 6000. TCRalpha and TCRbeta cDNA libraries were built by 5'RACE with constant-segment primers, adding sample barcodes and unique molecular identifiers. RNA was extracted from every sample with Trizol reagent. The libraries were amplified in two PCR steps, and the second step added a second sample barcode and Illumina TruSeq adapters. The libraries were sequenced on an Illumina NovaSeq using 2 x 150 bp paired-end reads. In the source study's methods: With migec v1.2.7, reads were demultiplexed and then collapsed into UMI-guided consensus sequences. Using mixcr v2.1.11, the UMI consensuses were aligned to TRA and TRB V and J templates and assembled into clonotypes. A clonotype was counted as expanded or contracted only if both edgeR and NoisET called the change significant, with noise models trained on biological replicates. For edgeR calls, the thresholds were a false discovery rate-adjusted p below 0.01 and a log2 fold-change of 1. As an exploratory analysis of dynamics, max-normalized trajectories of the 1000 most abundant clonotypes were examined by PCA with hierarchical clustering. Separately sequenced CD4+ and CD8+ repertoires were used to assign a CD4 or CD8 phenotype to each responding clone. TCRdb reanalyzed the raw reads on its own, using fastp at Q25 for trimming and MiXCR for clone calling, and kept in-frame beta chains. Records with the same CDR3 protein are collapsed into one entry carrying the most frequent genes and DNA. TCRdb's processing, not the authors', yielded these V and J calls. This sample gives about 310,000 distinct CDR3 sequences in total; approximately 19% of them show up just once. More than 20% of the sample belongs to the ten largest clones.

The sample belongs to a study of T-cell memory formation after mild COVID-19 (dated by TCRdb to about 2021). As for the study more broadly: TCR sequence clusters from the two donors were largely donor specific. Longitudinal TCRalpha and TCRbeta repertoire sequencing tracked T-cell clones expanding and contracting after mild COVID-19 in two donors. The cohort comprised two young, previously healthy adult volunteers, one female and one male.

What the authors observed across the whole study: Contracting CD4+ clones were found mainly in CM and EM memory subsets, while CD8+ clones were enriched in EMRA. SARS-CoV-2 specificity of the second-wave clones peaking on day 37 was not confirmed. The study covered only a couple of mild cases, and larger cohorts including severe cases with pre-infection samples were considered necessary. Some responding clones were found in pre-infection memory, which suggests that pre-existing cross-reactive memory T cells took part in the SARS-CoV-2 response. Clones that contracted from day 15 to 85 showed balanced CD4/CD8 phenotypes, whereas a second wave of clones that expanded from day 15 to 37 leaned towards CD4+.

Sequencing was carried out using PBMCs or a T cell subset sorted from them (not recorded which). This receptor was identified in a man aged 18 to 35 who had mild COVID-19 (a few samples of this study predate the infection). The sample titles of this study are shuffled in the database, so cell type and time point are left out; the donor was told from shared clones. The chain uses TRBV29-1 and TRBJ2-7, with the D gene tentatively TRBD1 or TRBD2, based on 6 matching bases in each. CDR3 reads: CSVEVGGRYEQYF. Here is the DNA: TGCAGCGTTGAAGTAGGGGGGCGTTACGAGCAGTACTTC.